These T cell receptor beta chains were read from a single sample in a study of B cell selection in AIRE deficiency. Clones were sequenced by immunoSEQ multiplex PCR, and TCRdb holds only the in-frame ones, with some missing. The profile shows some 20,000 clones, 95% to 98% of them singletons. Sequences were obtained from conventional CD4+ T cells sorted from PBMCs. Receptor source: a human donor with AIRE deficiency. The CDR3 runs from the conserved cysteine through the conserved F or W. The D gene is left open where the match is weak. Some rows have no size entry. The others give once, few or many, or a class for an expanded clone.

NA	TRBV7-9	NA	15	TRBJ2-3	TGTGCCAGCAGCTTAGCTGGGCAGTTCACAGATACGCAGTATTTT	CASSLAGQFTDTQYF
NA	TRBV6-6	NA	14	TRBJ2-4	TGTGCCAGCAGTCCCCCTAGGGCGAGGGACATTCAGTACTTC	CASSPPRARDIQYF
TRBD2	TRBV10-3	NA	14	TRBJ2-1	TGTGCCATCAGGGAGACTAGCGAACACAATGAGCAGTTCTTC	CAIRETSEHNEQFF
NA	TRBV4-2	once	14	TRBJ2-3	TGTGCCAGCAGTCATCCACTAGTCACAGATACGCAGTATTTT	CASSHPLVTDTQYF
NA	TRBV27	NA	16	TRBJ2-7	TGTGCCAGCACCGCAACCTACGGGACGAAAACCTACGAGCAGTACTTC	CASTATYGTKTYEQYF
NA	TRBV20-1	NA	10	TRBJ2-5	TGCAGTGCCCCGGTCGAGACCCAGTACTTC	CSAPVETQYF
TRBD2	TRBV6-6	NA	15	TRBJ2-7	TGTGCCAGCAACGAACAGCCTAGCGGGAGCTACGAGCAGTACTTC	CASNEQPSGSYEQYF
TRBD1	TRBV11-2	NA	15	TRBJ1-1	TGTGCCAGCAGCTTAGCCCGACAGGGGACCACTGAAGCTTTCTTT	CASSLARQGTTEAFF
NA	TRBV28	NA	13	TRBJ1-2	TGTGCCAGCAGTCTCGTAGTAGTCTATGGCTACACCTTC	CASSLVVVYGYTF
NA	TRBV5-1	NA	15	TRBJ2-7	TGCGCCAGCAGCTTGGAAAGGGCCAGGCCCTACGAGCAGTACTTC	CASSLERARPYEQYF
NA	TRBV13	NA	13	TRBJ1-2	TGTGCCAGCAGCCCAGACGGGTCCTATGGCTACACCTTC	CASSPDGSYGYTF
TRBD2	TRBV11-1	NA	15	TRBJ2-1	TGTGCCAGCAGCCCGGGACTAGCGGATTACAATGAGCAGTTCTTC	CASSPGLADYNEQFF
TRBD2	TRBV2	once	15	TRBJ2-3	TGTGCCAGCATACCCACTAGCGGGAGGGCAGATACGCAGTATTTT	CASIPTSGRADTQYF
NA	TRBV11-3	NA	14	TRBJ1-2	TGTGCCAGCAGCCCGCCCGGAGGGAGTTATGGCTACACCTTC	CASSPPGGSYGYTF
TRBD2	TRBV28	NA	14	TRBJ2-7	TGTGCCAGCAGTAAACTAGCGGGGTCCTACGAGCAGTACTTC	CASSKLAGSYEQYF
NA	TRBV11-3	NA	15	TRBJ2-2	TGTGCCAGCAGCTTAGTTGGGGGTCCGGCCGGGGAGCTGTTTTTT	CASSLVGGPAGELFF
TRBD1	TRBV27	NA	16	TRBJ1-1	TGTGCCAGCAGCTTCGGACAGGGTGGGATGAACACTGAAGCTTTCTTT	CASSFGQGGMNTEAFF
TRBD1	TRBV4-3	NA	15	TRBJ1-4	TGCGCCAGCAGCCAGCTAGGGGGCACTAATGAAAAACTGTTTTTT	CASSQLGGTNEKLFF
TRBD2	TRBV11-2	NA	16	TRBJ2-7	TGTGCCAGCAGACCCCTTCGGGGCGGGAGCTCGGGCGAGCAGTACTTC	CASRPLRGGSSGEQYF
NA	TRBV19	NA	14	TRBJ2-5	TGTGCCAGTAGTATACAGGGTTCGCGAGAGACCCAGTACTTC	CASSIQGSRETQYF
NA	TRBV4-3	NA	13	TRBJ2-5	TGCGCCAGCAGCCAGGGACACCAAGAGACCCAGTACTTC	CASSQGHQETQYF
NA	TRBV4-1	once	15	TRBJ2-3	TGCGCCAGCAGCCGAACCGGGACGGTGGGGGATACGCAGTATTTT	CASSRTGTVGDTQYF
TRBD2	TRBV9	NA	13	TRBJ2-1	TGTGCCAGCAGCGTGAAATGGGAGGGGAGCCAGTTCTTC	CASSVKWEGSQFF
NA	TRBV4-3	NA	15	TRBJ2-6	TGCGCCAGCAGCCAACATGGGAGTGGGGCCAACGTCCTGACTTTC	CASSQHGSGANVLTF
TRBD2	TRBV6-6	NA	14	TRBJ2-1	TGTGCCAGCAGTCCTGCCGTGGCGGGGGGCTACAAGTTCTTC	CASSPAVAGGYKFF
TRBD2	TRBV9	NA	15	TRBJ2-1	TGTGCCAGCAGCGCCCTTAGCGGGCTACGTGGTGAGCAGTTCTTC	CASSALSGLRGEQFF
NA	TRBV19	NA	11	TRBJ2-4	TGTGCCACCTCAGGGTTGAACATTCAGTACTTC	CATSGLNIQYF
TRBD1	TRBV28	NA	13	TRBJ1-4	TGTGCCAGCAGTTTGGGGACAGCCGAAAAACTGTTTTTT	CASSLGTAEKLFF
NA	TRBV30	NA	14	TRBJ2-5	TGTGCCTGGAGTGTAAAGGGGGGACAAGAGACCCAGTACTTC	CAWSVKGGQETQYF
NA	TRBV6-6	NA	14	TRBJ2-1	TGTGCCTCCCGGGAAGCGGGCTCCTACAATGAGCAGTTCTTC	CASREAGSYNEQFF
NA	TRBV7-3	NA	14	TRBJ1-3	TGTGCCAGCAGCTTATCAGGGACTGGAAACACCATATATTTT	CASSLSGTGNTIYF
TRBD1	TRBV11-2	NA	13	TRBJ1-2	TGTGCCAGCAGCCCGGGACAGGCGGTTGGCTACACCTTC	CASSPGQAVGYTF
NA	TRBV27	NA	15	TRBJ2-1	TGTGCCAGCAGTTTATTTTGGCGGGGGCTAAATGAGCAGTTCTTC	CASSLFWRGLNEQFF
NA	TRBV29-1	NA	12	TRBJ2-7	TGCAGCGTTCGGGGGCTAAACTACGAGCAGTACTTC	CSVRGLNYEQYF
NA	TRBV28	NA	15	TRBJ1-1	TGTGCCAGCAGTTCGGTTGGCGGGGGAAACAGTGAAGCTTTCTTT	CASSSVGGGNSEAFF
TRBD1	TRBV6-6	NA	15	TRBJ1-2	TGTGCCAGCACCCTCTTTGACCCGGGACAGGGAAGTTGCACCTTC	CASTLFDPGQGSCTF
NA	TRBV5-1	NA	16	TRBJ1-4	TGCGCCAGCAGCTTAACCCCCCGAGCGACTAATGAAAAACTGTTTTTT	CASSLTPRATNEKLFF
NA	TRBV30	once	14	TRBJ2-5	TGTGCCTGGAGAAAAGGGGGAGACCAGGAGACCCAGTACTTC	CAWRKGGDQETQYF
TRBD1	TRBV28	NA	15	TRBJ1-2	TGTGCCAGCAGTTCACTGGGACAGGCCAAAACGCGCTACACCTTC	CASSSLGQAKTRYTF
TRBD1	TRBV30	NA	16	TRBJ1-6	TGTGCCTGGAGTGAACAGGGGATAAGGGCAAGTTCACCCCTCCACTTT	CAWSEQGIRASSPLHF
NA	TRBV9	NA	17	TRBJ2-3	TGTGCCAGCAGCCTCCATCCAGGGGGCGGGGGAGGTGATACGCAGTATTTT	CASSLHPGGGGGDTQYF
TRBD2	TRBV7-3	NA	13	TRBJ2-7	TGTGCCAGCAGTTCTAGCGGGAGCTACGAGCAGTACTTC	CASSSSGSYEQYF
TRBD2	TRBV28	NA	18	TRBJ2-7	TGTGCCAGCAGCTCGACTAGCGGAACACCTTACTTCTCCTACGAGCAGTACTTC	CASSSTSGTPYFSYEQYF
NA	TRBV10-3	NA	11	TRBJ1-1	TGTGCACCTAACGGGCGGACGAAAGCTTTCTTT	CAPNGRTKAFF
TRBD1	TRBV9	NA	20	TRBJ2-6	TGTGCCAGCAGCGCCCACCGCTCTAAAGGGGGCTGGTCTGGGGCCAACGTCCTGACTTTC	CASSAHRSKGGWSGANVLTF
TRBD2	TRBV28	NA	15	TRBJ2-1	TGTGCCAGCAGAACCAACCCGGGAGGTCGCAATGAGCAGTTCTTC	CASRTNPGGRNEQFF
NA	TRBV7-8	NA	17	TRBJ2-6	TGTGCCAGCAGCTTTGGTCAACCGTTTAGTGGGGCCAACGTCCTGACTTTC	CASSFGQPFSGANVLTF
NA	TRBV11-3	NA	13	TRBJ1-5	TGTGCCAGCAGCTTCGGGGGTAATCAGCCCCAGCATTTT	CASSFGGNQPQHF
TRBD2	TRBV9	NA	16	TRBJ2-3	TGTGCCAGCAGCGCCCCGGGACTAGCGGGCTCGGATACGCAGTATTTT	CASSAPGLAGSDTQYF
NA	TRBV5-4	NA	14	TRBJ2-1	TGTGCCAGCAGCTTGGATCCTACGGGTAATGAGCAGTTCTTC	CASSLDPTGNEQFF
NA	TRBV19	NA	13	TRBJ2-7	TGTGCCAGTAGTATAAAAGGTATCCACGAGCAGTACTTC	CASSIKGIHEQYF
TRBD1	TRBV9	NA	13	TRBJ1-2	TGTGCCAGCAGCGCGGACAGGATCTATGGCTACACCTTC	CASSADRIYGYTF
NA	TRBV5-4	NA	13	TRBJ1-1	TGTGCCAGCAGCACCTTGGGGAACACTGAAGCTTTCTTT	CASSTLGNTEAFF